These T cell receptor beta chains were read from a single sample in a study of shared clonotypes between healthy human individuals. TCRdb keeps only in-frame clones here, not all; method: immunoSEQ multiplex PCR. The sample includes 2 million or so clones, roughly 94% of them seen just once. Sequences were obtained from naive CD4+ T cells sorted from blood. The receptors shown here come from a man in his late teens or twenties in good health. Each CDR3 is given without its conserved first and last residue. Each record gives: V gene, J gene, CDR3 protein.

TRBV5-8	TRBJ1-4	ASSITGYAEKLF
TRBV6-5	TRBJ1-2	ASSRGTADGYT
TRBV19	TRBJ1-4	ASSIDINEKLF
TRBV4-1	TRBJ2-1	ASSQETGLAGLYNEQF
TRBV5-1	TRBJ2-3	ASSSGERTDTQY
TRBV10-3	TRBJ2-7	ATLGLAGGEQY
TRBV10-3	TRBJ2-1	AISERGLAASGEQF
TRBV2	TRBJ1-6	ASTATYNSPLH
TRBV27	TRBJ1-4	ASSSASTNEKLF
TRBV2	TRBJ2-1	ASGRDSVTNEQF
TRBV6-1	TRBJ1-6	ASSERRGSNSPLH
TRBV2	TRBJ2-7	ASGVSGSPLGEQY
TRBV6-1	TRBJ1-1	ASSVGTGGWVTEAF
TRBV7-9	TRBJ2-1	ASSQIIGTGVHNEQF
TRBV5-4	TRBJ2-2	ASSRRGGADTNTGELF
TRBV30	TRBJ1-3	AWTSGIGNTIY
TRBV30	TRBJ2-5	AWGSGTNKETQY
TRBV2	TRBJ2-5	ASSEFLQETQY
TRBV30	TRBJ2-2	AWNPPGQGAGGELF
TRBV6-5	TRBJ2-4	ASSYSPGANIQY
TRBV28	TRBJ2-1	ASSSTGDRGSYNEQF
TRBV30	TRBJ2-3	AWSVFPADITRFSTDTQY
TRBV5-6	TRBJ1-2	ASSLEDRPLYGYT
TRBV7-2	TRBJ2-1	ASSLTSGTPYNEQF
TRBV10-2	TRBJ2-5	ASSVEYRGRLQETQY
TRBV5-1	TRBJ2-3	ASSLNTAGGTDTQY